The entry below describes one T cell receptor beta chain. This CDR3 has 15 residues. The germline CDR1 and CDR2 sequences are SGHAT and FQNNGV. J lost 4 bases, V lost 5 bases, and 5 bases had no gene match. These data come from a study of shared T cell receptors in the human thymus. The protocol was immunoSEQ multiplex PCR, while the TCRdb copy is restricted to in-frame clones and leaves out a portion. This table holds hundreds of thousands of clones, approximately 85% found once. The sample was also linked to a second study, of human thymus T cells. Per that paper: Thymic and blood repertoires appeared to display a bias in their usage of V and J genes. Unrelated individuals were reported by related research to share highly overlapping thymic repertoires.

The TCR originated in a girl younger than two with a congenital heart defect. The rearrangement uses TRBV11-2 and TRBJ2-3; the match to TRBD2 covers 11 bases. Sequenced input: thymocytes. CDR3 coding DNA: TGTGCCAGCAGCATTAGCGGGGGGGCCCCAGATACGCAGTATTTT. This gives the protein CASSISGGAPDTQYF.